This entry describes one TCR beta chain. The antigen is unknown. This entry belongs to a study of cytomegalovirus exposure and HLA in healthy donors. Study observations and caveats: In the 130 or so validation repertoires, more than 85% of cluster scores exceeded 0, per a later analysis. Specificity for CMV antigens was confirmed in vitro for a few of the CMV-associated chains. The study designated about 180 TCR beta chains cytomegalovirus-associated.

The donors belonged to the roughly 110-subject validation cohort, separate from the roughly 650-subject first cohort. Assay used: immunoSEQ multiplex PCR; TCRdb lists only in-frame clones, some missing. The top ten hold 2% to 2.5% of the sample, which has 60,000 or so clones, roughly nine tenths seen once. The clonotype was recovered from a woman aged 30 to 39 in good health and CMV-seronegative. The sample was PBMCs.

The CDR3 spells CASSSETSGVYNEQFF. The CDR3 region has the DNA TGTGCCAGCAGCTCAGAAACTAGCGGAGTGTACAATGAGCAGTTCTTC. The gene calls are TRBV7-9 and TRBJ2-1; TRBD2 aligns across 8 bases. Germline trimming cut 4 bases from V and 4 bases from J; bases unmatched to any gene: 9. Germline lookup yields CDR1 SEHNR and CDR2 FQNEAQ (reference sequence). The CDR3 runs to 16 residues.